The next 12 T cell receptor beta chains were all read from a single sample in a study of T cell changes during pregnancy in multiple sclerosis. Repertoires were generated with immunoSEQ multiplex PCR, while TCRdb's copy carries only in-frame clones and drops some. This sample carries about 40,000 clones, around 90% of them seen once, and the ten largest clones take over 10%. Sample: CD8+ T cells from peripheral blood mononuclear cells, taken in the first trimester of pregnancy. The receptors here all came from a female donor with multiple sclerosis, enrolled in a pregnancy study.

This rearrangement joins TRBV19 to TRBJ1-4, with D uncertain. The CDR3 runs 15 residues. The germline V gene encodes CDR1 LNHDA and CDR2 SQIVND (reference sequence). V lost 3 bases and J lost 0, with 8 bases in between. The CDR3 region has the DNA TGTGCCAGTAGTATCGCACAGTCAACTAATGAAAAACTGTTTTTT. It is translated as CASSIAQSTNEKLFF.

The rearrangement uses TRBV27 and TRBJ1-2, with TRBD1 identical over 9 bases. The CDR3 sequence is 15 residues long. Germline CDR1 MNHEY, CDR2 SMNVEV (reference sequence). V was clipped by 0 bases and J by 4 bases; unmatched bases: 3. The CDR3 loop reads CASSLSGTGSYGYTF. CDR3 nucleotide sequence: TGTGCCAGCAGTTTATCGGGGACAGGGAGCTATGGCTACACCTTC.

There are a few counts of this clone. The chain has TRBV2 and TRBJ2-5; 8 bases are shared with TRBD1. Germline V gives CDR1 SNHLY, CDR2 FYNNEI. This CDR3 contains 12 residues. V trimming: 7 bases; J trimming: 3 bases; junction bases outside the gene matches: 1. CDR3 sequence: CASKTGEETQYF. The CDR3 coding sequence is TGTGCCAGCAAGACAGGGGAAGAGACCCAGTACTTC.

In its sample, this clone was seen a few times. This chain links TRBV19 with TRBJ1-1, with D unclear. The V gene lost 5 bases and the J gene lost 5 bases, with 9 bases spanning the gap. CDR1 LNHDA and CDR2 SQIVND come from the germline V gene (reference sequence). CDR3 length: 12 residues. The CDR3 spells CASSRGRTEAFF. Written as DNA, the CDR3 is TGTGCCAGTAGTCGGGGTAGGACTGAAGCTTTCTTT.

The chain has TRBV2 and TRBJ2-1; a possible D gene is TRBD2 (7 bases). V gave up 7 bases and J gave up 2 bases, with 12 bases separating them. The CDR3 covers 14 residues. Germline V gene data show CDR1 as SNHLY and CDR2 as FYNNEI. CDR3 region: CASNKGGAYNEQFF. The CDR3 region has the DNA TGTGCCAGCAATAAGGGGGGGGCCTACAATGAGCAGTTCTTC. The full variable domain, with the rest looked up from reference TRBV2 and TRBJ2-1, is EPEVTQTPSHQVTQMGQEVILRCVPISNHLYFYWYRQILGQKVEFLVSFYNNEISEKSEIFDDQFSVERPDGSNFTLKIRSTKLEDSAMYFCASNKGGAYNEQFFGPGTRLTVL.

The CDR3 coding sequence is TGTGCCAGCAAAGGGGACAGCCCGTCATGGAATGAGCAGTTCTTC. Protein: CASKGDSPSWNEQFF. The V and J genes are TRBV19 and TRBJ2-1, with TRBD1 identical over 7 bases. Germline lookup yields CDR1 LNHDA and CDR2 SQIVND (reference sequence). The junction had 15 bases not matched to a gene; V was cut back by 9 bases and J by 7 bases. CDR3 length equals 15 residues.

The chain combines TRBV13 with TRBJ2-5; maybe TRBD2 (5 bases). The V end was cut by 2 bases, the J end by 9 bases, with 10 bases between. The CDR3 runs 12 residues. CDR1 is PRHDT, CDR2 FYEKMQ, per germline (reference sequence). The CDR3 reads CASSLPDGAQYF. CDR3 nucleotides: TGTGCCAGCAGCTTACCGGACGGGGCCCAGTACTTC.

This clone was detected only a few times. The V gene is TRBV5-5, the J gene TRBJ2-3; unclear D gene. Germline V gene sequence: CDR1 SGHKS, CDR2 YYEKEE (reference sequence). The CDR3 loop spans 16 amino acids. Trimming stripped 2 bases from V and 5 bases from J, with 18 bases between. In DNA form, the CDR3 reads TGTGCCAGCAGCTTTGATCCAATCCCGAGTGGAGATACGCAGTATTTT. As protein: CASSFDPIPSGDTQYF.

CDR3 protein: CASSSPDRGPTDTQYF. The CDR3 DNA reads TGTGCCAGCAGCTCGCCCGACAGGGGTCCCACAGATACGCAGTATTTT. The chain uses TRBV5-4 and TRBJ2-3, with TRBD1 matching over 8 bases. Trimming cost V 3 bases and J 2 bases; bases outside gene matches: 8. The CDR3 runs to 16 residues. CDR1 and CDR2 from the germline V gene are SGHNT and YYREEE (reference sequence).

The CDR3 loop reads CASSPVGGDEKLFF. CDR3 coding DNA: TGTGCCAGCTCACCCGTCGGGGGAGATGAAAAACTGTTTTTT. The chain couples TRBV18 to TRBJ1-4; possibly TRBD1 for D (5 bases). Germline V CDR1 and CDR2: KGHSH, LQKENI. With 3 bases removed from V and 6 bases from J, the gap between germline ends came to 11 bases. This CDR3 region has 14 residues.

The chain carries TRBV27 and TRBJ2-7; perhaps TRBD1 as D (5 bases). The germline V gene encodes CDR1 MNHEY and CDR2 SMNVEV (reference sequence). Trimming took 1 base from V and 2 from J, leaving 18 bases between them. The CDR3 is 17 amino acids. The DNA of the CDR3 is TGTGCCAGCAGTTTATTGGCGGTCAGGGAACTCCCCTACGAGCAGTACTTC. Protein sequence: CASSLLAVRELPYEQYF.

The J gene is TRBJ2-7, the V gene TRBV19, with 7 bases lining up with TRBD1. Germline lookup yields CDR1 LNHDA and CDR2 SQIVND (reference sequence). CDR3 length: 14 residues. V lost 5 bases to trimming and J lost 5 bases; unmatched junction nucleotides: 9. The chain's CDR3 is CASSFNPGTDEQYF. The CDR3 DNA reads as TGTGCCAGTAGTTTCAACCCCGGGACAGACGAGCAGTACTTC.